The 5 T cell receptor beta chains below come from one sample, sequenced in a study of cytomegalovirus exposure and HLA in healthy donors. The PCR employed 60 Vbeta primers together with 13 Jbeta primers. Measured with immunoSEQ multiplex PCR; TCRdb has only the in-frame clones, and not every one. The sample lists over 35,000 clones, around 62% occurring once. Specimen: PBMCs. The receptors shown here come from a human donor in good health.

This clone occurred a few times. Here the CDR3 DNA reads TGCGCCAGCAGCCAAGTTTTTGGGGTTGCGGGACAGAGCTCTGGAAACACCATATATTTT. It encodes CASSQVFGVAGQSSGNTIYF. J is TRBJ1-3 and V is TRBV4-1, with 7 bases aligning to TRBD1. This CDR3 spans 20 amino acids. Germline V lookup: CDR1 MGHRA, CDR2 YSYEKL. V trimming: 1 base; J trimming: 0 bases; junction bases outside the gene matches: 15.

The rearrangement uses TRBV7-8 and TRBJ1-5, with TRBD1 identical over 7 bases. The germline V gene encodes CDR1 SGHVS and CDR2 FQNEAQ. The CDR3 runs to 13 residues. Unmatched junction bases numbered 2, after V lost 3 bases and J lost 6 bases. For the CDR3, the DNA is TGTGCCAGCAGCTTGACAGGGACTCAGCCCCAGCATTTT. It codes for CASSLTGTQPQHF.

This chain links TRBV4-1 with TRBJ2-5, with D possibly TRBD1 on 6 matching bases. CDR1 and CDR2 from the germline V gene are MGHRA and YSYEKL. The CDR3 loop spans 11 amino acids. Deletions cut 1 base from V and 13 bases from J, with 10 bases between. Here the CDR3 DNA reads TGCGCCAGCAGCCAAGCTGGGACACCGTACTTC. This codes for CASSQAGTPYF.

The CDR3 region is CASSQIPGGLTDTQYF. CDR3 in DNA: TGCGCCAGCAGCCAAATTCCAGGGGGCCTCACAGATACGCAGTATTTT. The chain has TRBV4-1 and TRBJ2-3, with 8 bases lining up with TRBD1. The CDR3 consists of 16 residues. With 2 bases clipped from V and 2 bases from J, the junction kept 6 bases outside the gene matches. The germline gives CDR1 MGHRA, CDR2 YSYEKL.

The J gene is TRBJ1-3, the V gene TRBV9, with unresolved D. Germline loops: CDR1 SGDLS, CDR2 YYNGEE. The CDR3 is made up of 13 amino acids. The V gene lost 3 bases and the J gene lost 0 bases, with 4 bases spanning the gap. This chain's CDR3 is CASSAGSGNTIYF. DNA for the CDR3: TGTGCCAGCAGCGCCGGCTCTGGAAACACCATATATTTT. Combining the CDR3 with reference TRBV9 and TRBJ1-3 gives the whole variable domain DSGVTQTPKHLITATGQRVTLRCSPRSGDLSVYWYQQSLDQGLQFLIQYYNGEERAKGNILERFSAQQFPDLHSELNLSSLELGDSALYFCASSAGSGNTIYFGEGSWLTVV.